Many counts were recorded for the clone carrying this T cell receptor beta chain. Its antigen remains unknown. The source of the sample is a study of T cells in Graves' hyperthyroidism and ophthalmopathy. About the study: Once the initial diagnosis was made, peripheral blood was obtained before any treatment.

TCR beta CDR3 regions were amplified from RNA transcripts. The HTBI set primed first-round TCR CDR3 RT-PCR. TCRdb passed the multiplex PCR reads through MiXCR, listing each CDR3 protein once. This sample has under 400,000 distinct CDR3 sequences; around 18% occur once, and the top ten carry about a sixth. General study points: Ophthalmopathy cases were set apart from stable hyperthyroidism by a 13 V-J model.

Each diagnosis drew on symptoms, thyroxine, TRAb, thyroid ultrasound and orbital computed tomography findings. The CDR3 runs 17 residues. Germline-derived CDR1 and CDR2 are SGHDT and YYEEEE. Losses at the gene ends were 0 bases for V and 7 bases for J; bases not matched to a gene: 15. Sequencing was done on a sample of blood. This TCR derives from a woman aged 40 to 50 with Graves' ophthalmopathy. V and J are TRBV5-6 and TRBJ2-7; 8 bases line up with TRBD1. CDR3 residues: CASSLASSARGQGEQYF. Here the CDR3 DNA reads TGTGCCAGCAGCTTGGCCTCGTCGGCCAGGGGGCAAGGAGAGCAGTACTTC. The full variable domain, with the rest looked up from reference TRBV5-6 and TRBJ2-7, is DAGVTQSPTHLIKTRGQQVTLRCSPKSGHDTVSWYQQALGQGPQFIFQYYEEEERQRGNFPDRFSGHQFPNYSSELNVNALLLGDSALYLCASSLASSARGQGEQYFGPGTRLTVT.